This T cell receptor beta chain was identified during a study of blood T cell repertoires in COVID-19. This clone has only one observation. Trimming at V came to 6 bases and at J to 8 bases, leaving 11 bases not matched to a gene. The CDR3 has 16 residues. Germline CDR1 and CDR2: MNHEY and SMNVEV (reference sequence). Original processing notes: Scientists estimated how many nucleated cells there were by amplifying reference gene primers. The method was immunoSEQ multiplex PCR; TCRdb's version includes in-frame clones alone and lacks a portion of them. D and trimming were read from the DNA, whereas the V and J calls and clone size are those reported in that table. Among some 160,000 clones, over 70% were seen once, and the ten largest hold about 3.7%. The age range of participants was 18 to 89 years, with residence in about 25 US areas. Before being deemed recovered, Cohort 3 donors had two negative PCRs, clearance, or symptom resolution.

The sample taken for sequencing was PBMCs or T cells enriched from blood (not recorded which). V is TRBV27 and J is TRBJ2-1; 12 bases align to TRBD2. This TCR came from a woman in her sixties who had recovered from COVID-19. The CDR3 loop reads CASSHGLAGGQDEQFF. Here the CDR3 DNA reads TGTGCCAGCAGCCACGGGCTAGCGGGGGGGCAGGATGAGCAGTTCTTC.